These 27 T cell receptor beta chains came from one sample sequenced in a study of cytomegalovirus exposure and HLA in healthy donors. It was with 60 Vbeta and 13 Jbeta primers that the PCR ran. Using immunoSEQ multiplex PCR, the repertoire was profiled, and TCRdb retains in-frame clones only, with some absent. The sample lists around 170,000 clones, 81% occurring once. Material: PBMCs. These receptors all come from a man over 45 in good health and CMV-seronegative.

The CDR3 loop is CASSYSGGEQYF. The CDR3, as DNA: TGTGCCAGCAGTTACTCTGGCGGCGAGCAGTACTTC. This chain links TRBV6-5 with TRBJ2-7; D is unresolved. CDR3 length: 12 amino acids. CDR1 is MNHEY, CDR2 SVGAGI, per germline. Between the trimmed V and J ends, which lost 0 bases and 6 bases, there was a span of 6 bases.

The chain joins TRBV6-5 to TRBJ2-5; 9 bases line up with TRBD1. V was clipped by 8 bases and J by 13 bases; unmatched bases: 14. From germline, CDR1 is MNHEY and CDR2 SVGAGI. The CDR3 covers 13 residues. CDR3 loop: CASGGQGTRTTYF. In DNA, the CDR3 is TGTGCCAGCGGAGGACAGGGGACCCGCACCACGTACTTC.

The chain employs TRBV29-1 and TRBJ2-7, with 9 bases fitting TRBD1. Trimming at V came to 0 bases and at J to 5 bases, leaving 8 bases not matched to a gene. The CDR3 consists of 15 residues. The germline CDR1 and CDR2 sequences are SQVTM and ANQGSEA. The CDR3 nucleotides read TGCAGCGTTGAAGATCGTAGGACAGGGGTTAACGAGCAGTACTTC. Protein sequence: CSVEDRRTGVNEQYF.

The rearrangement uses TRBV5-1 and TRBJ2-5; D may be TRBD1 (6 bases). Trimming shortened V by 4 bases and J by 5 bases, and 12 bases separated the two germline ends. This CDR3 is 13 amino acids long. The germline CDR1 and CDR2 sequences are SGHRS and YFSETQ. The CDR3 nucleotides are TGCGCCAGCAGCCTGGGACAACAGGAGACCCAGTACTTC. Its translation is CASSLGQQETQYF.

V is TRBV7-2 and J is TRBJ1-5; 9 nucleotides line up with TRBD1. Germline CDR1 and CDR2: SGHTA and FQGNSA. V was pared by 5 bases and J by 7 bases, with 9 bases of the junction left unmatched. The CDR3 extends over 15 amino acids. The CDR3 DNA is TGTGCCAGCAGCCAAGGACAGGGGCTTGGCCAGCCCCAGCATTTT. Protein: CASSQGQGLGQPQHF.

The chain employs TRBV14 and TRBJ2-3, with D possibly TRBD2 on 5 matching bases. Germline CDR1 is SGHDN and CDR2 is FVKESK. The ends were cut back, 2 bases at V and 5 bases at J, with 8 bases in the middle. CDR3 length: 13 amino acids. CDR3 amino acids: CASSQNEGDTQYF. The CDR3 DNA follows: TGTGCCAGCAGCCAAAACGAGGGAGATACGCAGTATTTT. Variable domain in full (rest from reference TRBV14 and TRBJ2-3): EAGVTQFPSHSVIEKGQTVTLRCDPISGHDNLYWYRRVMGKEIKFLLHFVKESKQDESGMPNNRFLAERTGGTYSTLKVQPAELEDSGVYFCASSQNEGDTQYFGPGTRLTVL.

This rearrangement joins TRBV27 to TRBJ1-2; D not certain. This CDR3 is built from 14 residues. The V gene lost 6 bases and the J gene lost 0 bases, with 11 bases spanning the gap. Germline CDR1 and CDR2: MNHEY and SMNVEV (reference sequence). For the CDR3, the DNA is TGTGCCAGCAGCCCAGGATGCTCTAACTATGGCTACACCTTC. Protein product: CASSPGCSNYGYTF.

The chain couples TRBV5-4 to TRBJ1-2; possible D gene TRBD1, 5 bases. Germline CDR1 SGHNT, CDR2 YYREEE (reference sequence). V was cut by 4 bases and J by 0 bases, with 10 bases left in between. The CDR3 is made up of 14 amino acids. CDR3 sequence: CASSTSGTNYGYTF. DNA for the CDR3: TGTGCCAGCAGCACCTCAGGGACTAACTATGGCTACACCTTC.

The sample holds a few counts of this clone. The J gene is TRBJ2-2, the V gene TRBV4-3, with 7 bases lining up with TRBD1. CDR1 is LGHNA and CDR2 is YSLEER in the germline V gene. The ends lost 0 bases at V and 6 bases at J; junction bases unmatched: 16. This CDR3 is 19 amino acids long. This chain's CDR3 is CASSQELGVRQGWAGELFF. CDR3 bases: TGCGCCAGCAGCCAAGAACTGGGGGTGAGACAGGGTTGGGCCGGGGAGCTGTTTTTT.

The chain combines TRBV2 with TRBJ1-3, with D perhaps TRBD1 (5 bases). The V gene lost 7 bases and the J gene lost 1 base, with 11 bases spanning the gap. This CDR3 has 14 residues. CDR1 is SNHLY and CDR2 is FYNNEI in the germline V gene. As DNA, the CDR3 is TGTGCCAGCAAACAGGACGGATCTGGAAACACCATATATTTT. Its translation is CASKQDGSGNTIYF.

The chain uses TRBV30 and TRBJ1-6; a possible D gene is TRBD1 (5 bases). The CDR3 sequence is 14 residues long. Germline V CDR1 and CDR2: GTSNPN, SVGIG (reference sequence). V was pared by 0 bases and J by 13 bases, with 16 bases between. The CDR3 DNA reads TGTGCCTGGAGTGTTGGGGCCCCGGCGTCGCCCCTCCACTTT. It translates to CAWSVGAPASPLHF. The full variable domain, its missing parts supplied by reference TRBV30 and TRBJ1-6, is SQTIHQWPATLVQPVGSPLSLECTVEGTSNPNLYWYRQAAGRGLQLLFYSVGIGQISSEVPQNLSASRPQDRQFILSSKKLLLSDSGFYLCAWSVGAPASPLHFGNGTRLTVT.

Only a few counts were recorded for this clone. The chain combines TRBV5-6 with TRBJ1-4; weak D call: TRBD1 (6 bases). Germline V gene sequence: CDR1 SGHDT, CDR2 YYEEEE. V was trimmed by 3 bases and J by 3 bases, leaving 9 bases between them. This CDR3 spans 14 amino acids. In nucleotides, the CDR3 is TGTGCCAGCAGCTCCAGGGGCCCTAATGAAAAACTGTTTTTT. As protein: CASSSRGPNEKLFF.

The chain employs TRBV4-2 and TRBJ2-3; TRBD2 agrees at 9 bases. J lost 4 bases, V lost 1 base, and 9 bases had no gene match. CDR3 length equals 17 residues. CDR1 and CDR2 from the germline V gene are LGHNA and YNFKEQ. CDR3 region: CASSQAVRGGGADTQYF. The CDR3 DNA sequence: TGTGCCAGCAGCCAAGCCGTCCGGGGCGGGGGGGCAGATACGCAGTATTTT.

The chain has TRBV30 and TRBJ1-1, with D uncertain. The CDR3 spans 12 residues. The V gene's germline CDR1 is GTSNPN and CDR2 SVGIG (reference sequence). Between the trimmed V and J ends, which lost 5 bases and 0 bases, there was a span of 7 bases. CDR3 DNA sequence: TGTGCCTGGTCTCCAGTGAACACTGAAGCTTTCTTT. This translates into CAWSPVNTEAFF.

The chain uses TRBV6-5 and TRBJ2-1, with 8 bases that match TRBD1. CDR3 length: 13 amino acids. Per germline, CDR1 MNHEY and CDR2 SVGAGI. V lost 4 bases, J lost 8 bases, and 4 bases stayed unmatched. The CDR3, as DNA: TGTGCCAGCAGTTCCGCGGACAGGGATGAGCAGTTCTTC. It codes for CASSSADRDEQFF.

The CDR3 sequence is CATRSQGNSPLHF. CDR3 nucleotide sequence: TGTGCCACCAGGAGTCAGGGTAATTCACCCCTCCACTTT. The chain carries TRBV15 and TRBJ1-6; D may be TRBD1 (5 bases). V shed 6 bases and J shed 6 bases, with 9 bases lying between them. The CDR3 is 13 amino acids. Germline loops: CDR1 LNHNV, CDR2 YYDKDF (reference sequence).

The chain is built from TRBV7-6 and TRBJ1-3; weak D call: TRBD1 (5 bases). CDR1 and CDR2 (germline): SGHVS, FNYEAQ. V was shortened by 3 bases and J by 2 bases, with 8 bases between the two germline ends. CDR3 size: 14 residues. For the CDR3, the DNA is TGTGCCAGCAGCTTGGGACTCGCTGGAAACACCATATATTTT. It specifies CASSLGLAGNTIYF.

There are a few counts of this clone. The chain joins TRBV30 to TRBJ1-2, with 7 bases that match TRBD1. The trim removed 3 bases at V and 7 bases at J, leaving 11 bases unmatched. CDR1 GTSNPN and CDR2 SVGIG come from the germline V gene (reference sequence). The CDR3 is 14 residues long. The CDR3 bases are TGTGCCTGGAGCAGCGGTAGGGGGCTGACTGGCTACACCTTC. Translated: CAWSSGRGLTGYTF.

The chain combines TRBV30 with TRBJ1-1; D is uncertain. Trimming left V 7 bases short and J 1 base short, with 13 bases between. The CDR3 is 13 residues long. Germline values: CDR1 GTSNPN, CDR2 SVGIG (reference sequence). The CDR3, as DNA: TGTGCCTCCCCGGGGAGGGCGAACACTGAAGCTTTCTTT. Amino acids: CASPGRANTEAFF.

V usage is TRBV19 and J usage is TRBJ2-3; D possibly corresponds to TRBD1 (5 bases). Germline loops: CDR1 LNHDA, CDR2 SQIVND (reference sequence). The CDR3 has 14 amino acids. Trimming stripped 4 bases from V and 4 bases from J, with 12 bases between. The DNA of the CDR3 is TGTGCCAGTAGTAGTCAGGGAAGCGCAGATACGCAGTATTTT. Translating gives CASSSQGSADTQYF.

The rearrangement joins TRBV5-1 to TRBJ2-1; TRBD1 agrees at 9 bases. CDR1 and CDR2 from the germline V gene are SGHRS and YFSETQ. After removal of 0 bases from V and 4 bases from J, the junction contained 8 bases not matched to a gene. This CDR3 spans 17 amino acids. The CDR3 coding sequence is TGCGCCAGCAGCTTGGATACGGGGACAGGGCATTACAATGAGCAGTTCTTC. Its translation is CASSLDTGTGHYNEQFF.

This chain links TRBV2 with TRBJ1-4; D might be TRBD1 (6 bases). CDR3 size: 14 residues. V was shortened by 6 bases and J by 7 bases, with 15 bases between the two germline ends. Germline values: CDR1 SNHLY, CDR2 FYNNEI. As DNA, the CDR3 is TGTGCCAGCAGGGGCGGGGGGGCTGGTGAAAAACTGTTTTTT. This codes for CASRGGGAGEKLFF. Supplemented by reference TRBV2 and TRBJ1-4, the full variable domain reads EPEVTQTPSHQVTQMGQEVILRCVPISNHLYFYWYRQILGQKVEFLVSFYNNEISEKSEIFDDQFSVERPDGSNFTLKIRSTKLEDSAMYFCASRGGGAGEKLFFGSGTQLSVL.

V usage is TRBV5-6 and J usage is TRBJ2-3; possibly TRBD2 for D (6 bases). CDR3 length: 16 residues. The germline V gene encodes CDR1 SGHDT and CDR2 YYEEEE. The germline V and J ends were trimmed by 3 bases and 2 bases, with 16 bases remaining between them. CDR3 DNA: TGTGCCAGCAGCTGGAATCCGGGACTTGACACAGATACGCAGTATTTT. Its protein is CASSWNPGLDTDTQYF.

CDR3 sequence reads: CASSSPSGAGVYNEQFF. The CDR3 coding sequence is TGTGCCAGCAGTTCGCCTTCCGGAGCGGGGGTTTACAATGAGCAGTTCTTC. This chain uses TRBV27 with TRBJ2-1; 8 bases map to TRBD2. This CDR3 spans 17 amino acids. V lost 4 bases and J lost 4; bases outside the gene matches: 12. Germline V lookup: CDR1 MNHEY, CDR2 SMNVEV (reference sequence).

CDR3 sequence: CASSLRGSNQPQHF. CDR3 DNA sequence: TGTGCCAGCAGCTTACGCGGATCCAATCAGCCCCAGCATTTT. The chain joins TRBV7-2 to TRBJ1-5; D gene unclear. The CDR3 covers 14 residues. Germline values: CDR1 SGHTA, CDR2 FQGNSA. The ends were cut back, 2 bases at V and 3 bases at J, with 8 bases in the middle.

The V and J genes are TRBV7-2 and TRBJ1-5, with 9 bases aligning to TRBD1. CDR1 is SGHTA and CDR2 is FQGNSA in the germline V gene. V trimming: 1 base; J trimming: 4 bases; junction bases outside the gene matches: 2. This CDR3 has 15 amino acids. The CDR3 spells CASSLGDRVNQPQHF. The CDR3 nucleotides are TGTGCCAGCAGCTTAGGGGACAGGGTGAATCAGCCCCAGCATTTT.

The CDR3 region has the DNA TGTGCCACCAGCAGCTCCCGCTCCTATAATTCACCCCTCCACTTT. Protein: CATSSSRSYNSPLHF. The chain has TRBV15 and TRBJ1-6; no clear D. Germline V CDR1 and CDR2: LNHNV, YYDKDF (reference sequence). The CDR3 extends over 15 amino acids. The germline V and J ends were trimmed by 3 bases and 0 bases, with 6 bases remaining between them.